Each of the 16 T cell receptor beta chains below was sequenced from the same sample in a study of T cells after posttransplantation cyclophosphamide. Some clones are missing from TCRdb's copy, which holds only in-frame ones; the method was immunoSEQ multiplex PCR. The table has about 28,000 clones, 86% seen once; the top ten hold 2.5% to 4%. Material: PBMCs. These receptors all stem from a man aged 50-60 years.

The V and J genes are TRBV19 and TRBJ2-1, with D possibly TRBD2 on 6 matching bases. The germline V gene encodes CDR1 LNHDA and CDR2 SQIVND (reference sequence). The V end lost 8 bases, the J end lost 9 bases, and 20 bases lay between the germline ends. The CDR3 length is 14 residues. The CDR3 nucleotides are TGTGCCAGTCAGGAGGGGACTCTTTGGGGTGAGCAGTTCTTC. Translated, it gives CASQEGTLWGEQFF. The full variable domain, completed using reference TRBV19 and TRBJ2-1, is DGGITQSPKYLFRKEGQNVTLSCEQNLNHDAMYWYRQDPGQGLRLIYYSQIVNDFQKGDIAEGYSVSREKKESFPLTVTSAQKNPTAFYLCASQEGTLWGEQFFGPGTRLTVL.

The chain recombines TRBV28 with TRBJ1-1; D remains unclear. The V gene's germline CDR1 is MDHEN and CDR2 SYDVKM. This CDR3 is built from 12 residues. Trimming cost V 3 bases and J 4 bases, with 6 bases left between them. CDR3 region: CASSLEGTEAFF. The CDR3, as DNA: TGTGCCAGCAGTTTGGAGGGCACTGAAGCTTTCTTT.

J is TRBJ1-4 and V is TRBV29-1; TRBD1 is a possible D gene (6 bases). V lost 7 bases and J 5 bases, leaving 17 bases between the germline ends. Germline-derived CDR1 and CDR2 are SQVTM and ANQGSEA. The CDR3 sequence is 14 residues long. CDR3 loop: CSANVGGGNEKLFF. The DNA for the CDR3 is TGCAGCGCCAACGTAGGGGGGGGCAATGAAAAACTGTTTTTT.

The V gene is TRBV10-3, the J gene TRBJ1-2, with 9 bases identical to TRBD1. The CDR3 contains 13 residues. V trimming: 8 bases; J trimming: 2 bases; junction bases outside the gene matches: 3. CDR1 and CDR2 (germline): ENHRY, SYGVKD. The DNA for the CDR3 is TGTGCCATCGGGACAGGGCGCAACTATGGCTACACCTTC. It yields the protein CAIGTGRNYGYTF.

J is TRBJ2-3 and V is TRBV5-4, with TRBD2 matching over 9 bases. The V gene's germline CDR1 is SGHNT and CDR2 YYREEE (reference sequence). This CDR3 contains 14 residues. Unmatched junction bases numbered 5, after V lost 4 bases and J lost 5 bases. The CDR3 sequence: CASSDQAGGDTQYF. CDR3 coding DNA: TGTGCCAGCAGCGACCAAGCGGGGGGAGATACGCAGTATTTT.

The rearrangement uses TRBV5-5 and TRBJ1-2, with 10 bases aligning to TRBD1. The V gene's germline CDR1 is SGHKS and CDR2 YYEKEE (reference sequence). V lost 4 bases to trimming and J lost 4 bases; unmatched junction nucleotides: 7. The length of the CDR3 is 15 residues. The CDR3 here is CASSKSGQGIYGYTF. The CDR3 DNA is TGTGCCAGCAGCAAGTCGGGACAGGGGATCTATGGCTACACCTTC.

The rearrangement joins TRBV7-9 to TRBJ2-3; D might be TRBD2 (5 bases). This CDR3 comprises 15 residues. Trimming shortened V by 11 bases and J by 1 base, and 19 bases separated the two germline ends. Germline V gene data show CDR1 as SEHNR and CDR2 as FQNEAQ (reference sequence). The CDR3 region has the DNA TGTGCCGGGAAGGATATTGGAGGCCGCACAGATACGCAGTATTTT. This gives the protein CAGKDIGGRTDTQYF.

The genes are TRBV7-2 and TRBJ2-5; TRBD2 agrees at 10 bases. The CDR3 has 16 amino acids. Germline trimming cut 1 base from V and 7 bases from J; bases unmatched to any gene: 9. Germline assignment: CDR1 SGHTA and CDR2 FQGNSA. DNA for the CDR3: TGTGCCAGCAGCTTAGTCTGGGCTAGCGGGGGTTCGACCCAGTACTTC. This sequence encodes CASSLVWASGGSTQYF.

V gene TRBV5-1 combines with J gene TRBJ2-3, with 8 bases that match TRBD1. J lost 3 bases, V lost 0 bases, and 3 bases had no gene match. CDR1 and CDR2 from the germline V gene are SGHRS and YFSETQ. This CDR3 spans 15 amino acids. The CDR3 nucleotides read TGCGCCAGCAGCTTGGTTGACAGGGGAACAGATACGCAGTATTTT. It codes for CASSLVDRGTDTQYF.

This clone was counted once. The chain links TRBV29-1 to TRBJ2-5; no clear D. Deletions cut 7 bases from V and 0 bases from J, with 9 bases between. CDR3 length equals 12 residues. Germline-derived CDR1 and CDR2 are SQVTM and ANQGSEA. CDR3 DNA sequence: TGCAGCGCTAGAAACTACCAAGAGACCCAGTACTTC. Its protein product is CSARNYQETQYF.

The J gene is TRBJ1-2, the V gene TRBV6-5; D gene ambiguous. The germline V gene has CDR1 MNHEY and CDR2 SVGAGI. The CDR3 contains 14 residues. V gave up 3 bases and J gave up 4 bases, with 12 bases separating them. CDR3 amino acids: CASSYRPGFYGYTF. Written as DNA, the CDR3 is TGTGCCAGCAGTTATCGGCCAGGATTCTATGGCTACACCTTC.

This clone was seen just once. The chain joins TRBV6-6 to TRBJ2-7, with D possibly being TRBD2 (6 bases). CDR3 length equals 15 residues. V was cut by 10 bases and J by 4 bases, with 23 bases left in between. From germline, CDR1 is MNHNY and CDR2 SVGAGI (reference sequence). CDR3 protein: CAISTSYRTRYEQYF. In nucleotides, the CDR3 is TGTGCCATCTCAACTAGCTACCGGACAAGATACGAGCAGTACTTC.

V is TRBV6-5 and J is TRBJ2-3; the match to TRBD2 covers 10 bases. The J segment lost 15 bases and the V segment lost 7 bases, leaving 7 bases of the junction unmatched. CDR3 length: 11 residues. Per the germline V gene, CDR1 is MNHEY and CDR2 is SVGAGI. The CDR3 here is CASISGTSAYF. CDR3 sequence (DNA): TGTGCCAGCATATCCGGGACTAGCGCATATTTT.

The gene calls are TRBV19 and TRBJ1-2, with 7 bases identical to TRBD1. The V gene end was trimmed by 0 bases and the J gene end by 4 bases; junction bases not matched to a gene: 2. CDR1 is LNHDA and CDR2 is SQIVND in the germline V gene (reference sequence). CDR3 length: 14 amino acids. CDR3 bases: TGTGCCAGTAGTATAGAGAGGGGGCCCTATGGCTACACCTTC. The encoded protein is CASSIERGPYGYTF. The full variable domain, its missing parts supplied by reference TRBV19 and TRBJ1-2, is DGGITQSPKYLFRKEGQNVTLSCEQNLNHDAMYWYRQDPGQGLRLIYYSQIVNDFQKGDIAEGYSVSREKKESFPLTVTSAQKNPTAFYLCASSIERGPYGYTFGSGTRLTVV.

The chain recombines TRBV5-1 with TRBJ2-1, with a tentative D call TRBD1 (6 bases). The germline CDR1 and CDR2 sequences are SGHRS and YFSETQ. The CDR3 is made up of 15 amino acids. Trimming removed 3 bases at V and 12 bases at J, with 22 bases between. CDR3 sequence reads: CASSSSTGSVFGQFF. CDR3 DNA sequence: TGCGCCAGCAGCTCTTCTACAGGGTCAGTTTTTGGGCAGTTCTTC.

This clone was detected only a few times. The CDR3 spells CASSLEANTEAFF. The CDR3, as DNA: TGTGCCAGCAGCTTGGAAGCCAACACTGAAGCTTTCTTT. V is TRBV5-4 and J is TRBJ1-1, with D hard to call. Germline V lookup: CDR1 SGHNT, CDR2 YYREEE (reference sequence). The CDR3 is 13 amino acids. V lost 0 bases, J lost 2 bases, and 5 bases lay in between.